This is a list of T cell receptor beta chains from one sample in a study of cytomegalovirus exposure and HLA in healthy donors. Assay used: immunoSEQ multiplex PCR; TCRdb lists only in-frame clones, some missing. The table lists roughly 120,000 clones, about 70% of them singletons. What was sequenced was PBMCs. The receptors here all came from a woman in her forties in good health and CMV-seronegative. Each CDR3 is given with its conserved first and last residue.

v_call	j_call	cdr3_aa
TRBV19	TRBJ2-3	CASSIGGDRVVAQYF
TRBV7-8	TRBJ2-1	CASSRKRESSYNEQFF
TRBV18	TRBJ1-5	CASSREHNQPQHF
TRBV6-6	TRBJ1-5	CASTLLSPDSQPQHF
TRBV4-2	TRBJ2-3	CASSQEGGTSGGNTDTQYF
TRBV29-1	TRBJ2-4	CSVVPSHSLAKNIQYF
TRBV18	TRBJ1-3	CASSPAGRRNSGNTIYF
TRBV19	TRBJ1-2	CASIGQNYGYTF
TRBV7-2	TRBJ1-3	CASSPGAGNTIYF
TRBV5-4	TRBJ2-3	CASSPRSVVTDTQYF
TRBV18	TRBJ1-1	CASSPRGDRGENTEAFF
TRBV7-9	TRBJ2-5	CASSLSSKETQYF
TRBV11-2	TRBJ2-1	CASSLARQGGYNEQFF
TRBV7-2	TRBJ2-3	CASKLMSRTGAQYF
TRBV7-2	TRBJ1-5	CASSFTGRGQPQHF
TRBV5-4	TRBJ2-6	CASSSESSGANVLTF
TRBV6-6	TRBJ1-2	CASSYFPGTGWYTF
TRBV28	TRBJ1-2	CASRENYGYTF
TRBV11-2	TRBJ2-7	CASNPTGPSYEQYF
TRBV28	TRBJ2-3	CASSYGTSGSWADTQYF
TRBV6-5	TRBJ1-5	CASSRDRGGNQPQHF
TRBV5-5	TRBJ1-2	CASSLGQGALYGYTF
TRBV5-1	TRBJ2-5	CASRLWSAGETQYF
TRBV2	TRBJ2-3	CASTAGQGFSDTQYF
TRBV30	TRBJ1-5	CAWSRQGNQPQHF
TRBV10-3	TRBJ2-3	CAIRGLAGDTQYF
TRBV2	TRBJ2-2	CASSVSGGQFAGELFF
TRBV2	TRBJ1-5	CASSLGRSNQPQHF
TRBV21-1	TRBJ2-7	CASNERPRPYEQYF
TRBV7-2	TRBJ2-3	CASSRDYLSTDTQYF
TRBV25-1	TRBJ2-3	CASSAQAGDTQYF
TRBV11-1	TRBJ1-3	CASSLENRRYGNTIYF
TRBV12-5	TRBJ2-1	CASGPSGRGPYNEQFF
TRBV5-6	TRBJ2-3	CASSKLGLAGPTDTQYF
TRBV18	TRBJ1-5	CASSPTGGRNQPQHF
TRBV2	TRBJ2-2	CASRTPTGLAGGPTGELFF